The 5 T cell receptor beta chains below were found in one sample sequenced in a study of T cells after yellow fever vaccination. TCRdb re-called the 5' RACE reads through MiXCR, storing one row per CDR3 protein. The table includes a few hundred thousand distinct CDR3 sequences, 8% to 9.5% detected once. The starting material was PBMCs, obtained roughly seven weeks after the first yellow fever vaccination. The receptors here all came from a man aged 18 to 30 who received the YFV17D yellow fever vaccine.

This clonotype was detected a few times. The chain employs TRBV21-1 and TRBJ2-1; TRBD1 is the table's D call, not checked against the DNA. TRBV21-1 is a pseudogene segment. The CDR3 has 14 residues. CDR3 sequence reads: CASSKEGGWKRQFF. CDR3 sequence (DNA): TGTGCCAGCAGCAAAGAGGGGGGGTGGAAAAGGCAGTTCTTC.

In this sample, this clonotype turned up a few times. Its ends do not fully match the called genes, so a read error is possible. V is TRBV7-2 and J is TRBJ2-1; 7 nucleotides agree with TRBD2. Germline-derived CDR1 and CDR2 are SGHTA and FQGNSA. CDR3 length equals 13 residues. The CDR3 nucleotides are TGTGCCAGCAGTCTTCAGGGAGGGGACTCCTCGAGCTTC. Encoded protein: CASSLQGGDSSSF.

For this clonotype: At one of its ends the junction is not consistent with the germline gene, which may arise from a read error. The rearrangement links TRBV29-1 to TRBJ2-6; no clear D. Germline V gene lookup returns CDR1 SQVTM and CDR2 ANQGSEA. There are 13 residues in the CDR3. The CDR3: CSVERPGTNLLTF. The CDR3 DNA reads TGCAGCGTTGAACGTCCGGGCACCAACCTCCTGACTTTC.

The chain has TRBV19 and TRBJ1-5; possible D gene TRBD1, 6 bases. The CDR3 runs 15 residues. Germline assignment: CDR1 LNHDA and CDR2 SQIVND (reference sequence). V lost 8 bases to trimming and J lost 4 bases, with 18 bases between them. The CDR3 DNA is TGTGCCAGTGTTCGGCCAGGGGAAGGAAATCAGCCCCAGCATTTT. This gives the protein CASVRPGEGNQPQHF. Together with reference TRBV19 and TRBJ1-5, the CDR3 gives the full variable domain: DGGITQSPKYLFRKEGQNVTLSCEQNLNHDAMYWYRQDPGQGLRLIYYSQIVNDFQKGDIAEGYSVSREKKESFPLTVTSAQKNPTAFYLCASVRPGEGNQPQHFGDGTRLSIL.

The gene calls are TRBV5-1 and TRBJ2-5; 7 nucleotides match TRBD1. Trimming removed 5 bases from V and 1 base from J; junction bases left unmatched: 8. Germline assignment: CDR1 SGHRS and CDR2 YFSETQ. This CDR3 is built from 15 residues. In DNA, the CDR3 is TGCGCCAGCAGTACTCAGACAGGGCCCCAAGAGACCCAGTACTTC. Protein: CASSTQTGPQETQYF.